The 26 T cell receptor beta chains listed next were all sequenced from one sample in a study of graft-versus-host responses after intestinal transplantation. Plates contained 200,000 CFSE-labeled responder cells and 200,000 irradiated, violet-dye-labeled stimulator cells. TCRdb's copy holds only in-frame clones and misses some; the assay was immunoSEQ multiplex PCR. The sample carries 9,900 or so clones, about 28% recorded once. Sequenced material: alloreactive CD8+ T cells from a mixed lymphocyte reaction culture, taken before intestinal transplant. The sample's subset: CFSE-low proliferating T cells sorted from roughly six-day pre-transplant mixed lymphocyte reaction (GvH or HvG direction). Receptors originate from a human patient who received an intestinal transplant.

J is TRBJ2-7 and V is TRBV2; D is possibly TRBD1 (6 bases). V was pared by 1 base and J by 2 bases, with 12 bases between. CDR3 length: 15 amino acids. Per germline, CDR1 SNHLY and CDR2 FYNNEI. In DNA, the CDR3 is TGTGCCAGCAGTGAAGAGGACAGCGAGACCTACGAGCAGTACTTC. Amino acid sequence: CASSEEDSETYEQYF.

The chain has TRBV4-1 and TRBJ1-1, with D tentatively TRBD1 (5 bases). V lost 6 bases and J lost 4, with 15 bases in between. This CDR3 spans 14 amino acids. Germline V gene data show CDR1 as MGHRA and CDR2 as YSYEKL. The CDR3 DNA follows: TGCGCCAGCAGAAAGATCAGGGTGGGCACTGAAGCTTTCTTT. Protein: CASRKIRVGTEAFF.

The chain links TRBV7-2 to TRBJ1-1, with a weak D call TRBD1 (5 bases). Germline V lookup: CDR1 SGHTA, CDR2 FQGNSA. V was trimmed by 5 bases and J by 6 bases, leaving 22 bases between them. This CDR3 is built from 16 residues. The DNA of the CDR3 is TGTGCCAGCAGCCCGTGGCCCGGGACTCTGGGGTCTGAAGCTTTCTTT. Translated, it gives CASSPWPGTLGSEAFF.

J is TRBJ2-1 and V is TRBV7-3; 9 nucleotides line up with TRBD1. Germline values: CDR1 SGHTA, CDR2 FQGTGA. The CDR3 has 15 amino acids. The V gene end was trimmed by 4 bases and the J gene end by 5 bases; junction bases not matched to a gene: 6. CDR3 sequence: CASSSGQGLDNEQFF. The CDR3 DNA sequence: TGTGCCAGCAGCTCGGGACAGGGTCTCGACAATGAGCAGTTCTTC.

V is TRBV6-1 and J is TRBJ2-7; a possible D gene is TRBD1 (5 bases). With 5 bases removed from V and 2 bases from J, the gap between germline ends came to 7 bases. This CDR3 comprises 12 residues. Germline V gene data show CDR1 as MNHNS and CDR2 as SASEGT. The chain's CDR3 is CASSPTAYEQYF. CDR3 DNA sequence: TGTGCCAGCAGTCCGACAGCCTACGAGCAGTACTTC.

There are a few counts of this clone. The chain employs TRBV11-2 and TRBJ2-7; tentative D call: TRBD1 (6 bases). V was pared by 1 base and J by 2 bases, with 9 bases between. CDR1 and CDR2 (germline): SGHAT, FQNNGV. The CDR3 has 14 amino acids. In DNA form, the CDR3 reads TGTGCCAGCAGCTTAGGGCAGGGGCCCTACGAGCAGTACTTC. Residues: CASSLGQGPYEQYF.

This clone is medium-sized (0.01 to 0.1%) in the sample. The CDR3 region has the DNA TGTGCCAGCAGCTTAGGCCGGGGAGAGCAGTTCTTC. Its translation: CASSLGRGEQFF. The chain uses TRBV13 and TRBJ2-1, with TRBD2 as a possible D gene (5 bases). The V gene lost 0 bases and the J gene lost 10 bases, with 7 bases spanning the gap. The CDR3 is 12 amino acids. The germline gives CDR1 PRHDT, CDR2 FYEKMQ (reference sequence).

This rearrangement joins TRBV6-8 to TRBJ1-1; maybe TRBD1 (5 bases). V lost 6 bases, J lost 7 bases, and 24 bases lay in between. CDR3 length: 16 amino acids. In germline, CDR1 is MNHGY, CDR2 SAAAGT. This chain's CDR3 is CASRRNRPRGWGEAFF. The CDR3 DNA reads TGTGCCAGCAGACGCAACAGGCCGCGGGGTTGGGGTGAAGCTTTCTTT.

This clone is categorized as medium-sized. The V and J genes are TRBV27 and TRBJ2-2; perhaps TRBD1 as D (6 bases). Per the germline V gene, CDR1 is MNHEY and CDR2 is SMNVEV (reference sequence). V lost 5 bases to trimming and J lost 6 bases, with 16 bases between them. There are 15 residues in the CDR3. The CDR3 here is CASSPDLGGSGELFF. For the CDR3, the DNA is TGTGCCAGCAGTCCCGATTTAGGGGGTTCCGGGGAGCTGTTTTTT.

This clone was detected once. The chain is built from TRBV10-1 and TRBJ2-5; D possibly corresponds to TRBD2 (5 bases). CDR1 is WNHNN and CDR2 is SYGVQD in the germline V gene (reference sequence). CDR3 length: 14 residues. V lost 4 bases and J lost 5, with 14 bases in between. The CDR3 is CASSGKSGGETQYF. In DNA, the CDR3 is TGCGCCAGCAGTGGGAAGAGCGGCGGGGAGACCCAGTACTTC.

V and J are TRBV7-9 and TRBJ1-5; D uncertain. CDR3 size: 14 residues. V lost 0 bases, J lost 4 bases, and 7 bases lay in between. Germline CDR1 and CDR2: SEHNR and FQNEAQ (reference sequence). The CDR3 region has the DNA TGTGCCAGCAGCTTAGCGTCTGTGAATCAGCCCCAGCATTTT. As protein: CASSLASVNQPQHF.

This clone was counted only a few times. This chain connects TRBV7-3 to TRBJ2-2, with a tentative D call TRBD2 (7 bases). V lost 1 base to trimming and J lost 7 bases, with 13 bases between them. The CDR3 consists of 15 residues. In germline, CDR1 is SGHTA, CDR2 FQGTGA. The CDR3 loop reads CASSLMGGPVGELFF. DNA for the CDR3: TGTGCCAGCAGCTTAATGGGGGGGCCGGTCGGGGAGCTGTTTTTT.

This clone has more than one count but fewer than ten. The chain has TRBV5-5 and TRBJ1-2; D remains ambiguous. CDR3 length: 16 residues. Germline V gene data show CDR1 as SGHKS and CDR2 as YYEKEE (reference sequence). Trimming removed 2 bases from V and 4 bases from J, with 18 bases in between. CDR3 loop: CASSLAGVESAYGYTF. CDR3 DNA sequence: TGTGCCAGCAGCTTAGCGGGTGTGGAGAGCGCCTATGGCTACACCTTC. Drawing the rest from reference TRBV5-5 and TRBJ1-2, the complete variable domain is DAGVTQSPTHLIKTRGQQVTLRCSPISGHKSVSWYQQVLGQGPQFIFQYYEKEERGRGNFPDRFSARQFPNYSSELNVNALLLGDSALYLCASSLAGVESAYGYTFGSGTRLTVV.

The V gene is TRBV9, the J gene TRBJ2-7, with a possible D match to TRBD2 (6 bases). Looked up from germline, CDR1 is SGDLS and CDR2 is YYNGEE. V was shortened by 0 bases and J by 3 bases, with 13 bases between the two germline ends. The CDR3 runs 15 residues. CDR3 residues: CASSVGSGSNYEQYF. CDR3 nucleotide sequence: TGTGCCAGCAGCGTAGGGTCCGGGAGCAACTACGAGCAGTACTTC.

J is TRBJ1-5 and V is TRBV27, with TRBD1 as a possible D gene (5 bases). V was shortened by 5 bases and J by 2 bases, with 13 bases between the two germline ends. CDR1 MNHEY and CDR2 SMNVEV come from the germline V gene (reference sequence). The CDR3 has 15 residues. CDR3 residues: CASSQTVEGNQPQHF. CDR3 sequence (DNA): TGTGCCAGCAGTCAGACAGTTGAGGGCAATCAGCCCCAGCATTTT.

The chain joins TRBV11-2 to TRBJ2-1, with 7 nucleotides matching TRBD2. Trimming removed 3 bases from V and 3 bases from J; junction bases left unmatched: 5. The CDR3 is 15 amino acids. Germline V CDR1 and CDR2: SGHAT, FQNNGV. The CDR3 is CASSFSSGDYNEQFF. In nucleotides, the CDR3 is TGTGCCAGCAGCTTCTCTAGCGGAGACTACAATGAGCAGTTCTTC.

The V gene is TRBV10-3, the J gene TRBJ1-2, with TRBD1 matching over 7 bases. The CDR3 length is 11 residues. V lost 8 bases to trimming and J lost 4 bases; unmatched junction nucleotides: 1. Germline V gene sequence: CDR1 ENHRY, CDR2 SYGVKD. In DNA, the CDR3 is TGTGCCATCGGACAGGCCTATGGCTACACCTTC. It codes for CAIGQAYGYTF.

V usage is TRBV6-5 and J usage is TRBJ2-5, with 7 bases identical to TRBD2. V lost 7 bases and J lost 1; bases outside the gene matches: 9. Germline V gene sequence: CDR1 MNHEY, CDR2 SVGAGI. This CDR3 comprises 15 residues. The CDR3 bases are TGTGCCAGCACTTCCTCGGGGGGACTCCAAGAGACCCAGTACTTC. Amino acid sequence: CASTSSGGLQETQYF.

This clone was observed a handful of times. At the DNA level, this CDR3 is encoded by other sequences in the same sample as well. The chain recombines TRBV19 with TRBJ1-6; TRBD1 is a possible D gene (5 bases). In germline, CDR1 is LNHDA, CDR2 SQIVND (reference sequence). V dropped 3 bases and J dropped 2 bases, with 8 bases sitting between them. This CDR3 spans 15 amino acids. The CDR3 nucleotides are TGTGCCAGTAGTATCGGGGGGACCTATAATTCACCCCTCCACTTT. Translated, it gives CASSIGGTYNSPLHF.

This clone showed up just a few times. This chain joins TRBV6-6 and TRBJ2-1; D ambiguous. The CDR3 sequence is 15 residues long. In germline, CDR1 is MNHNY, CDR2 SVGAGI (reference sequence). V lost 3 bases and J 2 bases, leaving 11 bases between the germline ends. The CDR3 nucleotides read TGTGCCAGCAGTTATTCGGGTTCCGCCTACAATGAGCAGTTCTTC. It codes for CASSYSGSAYNEQFF.

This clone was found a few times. The CDR3 DNA reads TGTGCCAGCAGCTTATTTTCGGGGCGGGGCGGGGAGACCCAGTACTTC. Protein product: CASSLFSGRGGETQYF. The gene calls are TRBV11-2 and TRBJ2-5; possible D gene TRBD2, 6 bases. V was shortened by 2 bases and J by 5 bases, with 18 bases between the two germline ends. This CDR3 is 16 amino acids long. CDR1 is SGHAT and CDR2 is FQNNGV in the germline V gene.

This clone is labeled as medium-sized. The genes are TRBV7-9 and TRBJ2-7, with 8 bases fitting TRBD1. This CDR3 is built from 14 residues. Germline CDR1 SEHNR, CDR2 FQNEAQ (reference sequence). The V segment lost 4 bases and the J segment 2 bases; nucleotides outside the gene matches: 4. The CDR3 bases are TGTGCCAGCAGCTCCACAGGGGGTCCCTACGAGCAGTACTTC. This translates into CASSSTGGPYEQYF. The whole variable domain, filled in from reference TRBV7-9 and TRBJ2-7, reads DTGVSQNPRHKITKRGQNVTFRCDPISEHNRLYWYRQTLGQGPEFLTYFQNEAQLEKSRLLSDRFSAERPKGSFSTLEIQRTEQGDSAMYLCASSSTGGPYEQYFGPGTRLTVT.

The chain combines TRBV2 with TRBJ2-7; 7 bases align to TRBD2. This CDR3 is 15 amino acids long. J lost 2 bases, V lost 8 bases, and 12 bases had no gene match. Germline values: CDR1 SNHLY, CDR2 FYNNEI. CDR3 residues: CASYLGGTGAYEQYF. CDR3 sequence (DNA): TGTGCCAGCTATCTGGGGGGGACTGGAGCCTACGAGCAGTACTTC.

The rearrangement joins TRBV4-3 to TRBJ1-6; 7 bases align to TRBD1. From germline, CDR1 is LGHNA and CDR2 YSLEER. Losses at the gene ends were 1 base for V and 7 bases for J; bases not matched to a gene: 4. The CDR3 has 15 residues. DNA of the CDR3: TGCGCCAGCAGCCAAGTTCTGGGACAGAATTCACCCCTCCACTTT. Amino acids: CASSQVLGQNSPLHF.

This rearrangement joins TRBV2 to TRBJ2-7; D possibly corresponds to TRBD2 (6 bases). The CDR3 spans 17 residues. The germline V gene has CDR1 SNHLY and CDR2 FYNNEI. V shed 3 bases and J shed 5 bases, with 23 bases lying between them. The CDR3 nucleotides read TGTGCCAGCAGTGAGGCTGCGGGGCTAAGGCAGTTCCACGAGCAGTACTTC. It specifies CASSEAAGLRQFHEQYF.

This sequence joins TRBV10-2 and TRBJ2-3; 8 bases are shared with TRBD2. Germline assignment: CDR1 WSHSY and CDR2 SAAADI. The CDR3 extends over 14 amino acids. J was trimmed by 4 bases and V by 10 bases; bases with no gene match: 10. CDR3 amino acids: CAINSGTRADTQYF. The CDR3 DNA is TGCGCCATAAACTCCGGGACTAGGGCAGATACGCAGTATTTT.